Presented here are 16 T cell receptor beta chains from one specimen sequenced in a study of blood T cell repertoires in COVID-19. Sequencing used immunoSEQ multiplex PCR; TCRdb keeps in-frame clones, though not all of them. The repertoire holds some 300,000 clones, with 89% as singletons. The material sequenced was peripheral blood. These receptor sequences come from a woman younger than 45 with COVID-19, enrolled during active disease.

The chain joins TRBV30 to TRBJ2-3; possible D gene TRBD1, 6 bases. Germline V gene sequence: CDR1 GTSNPN, CDR2 SVGIG (reference sequence). V dropped 4 bases and J dropped 2 bases, with 19 bases sitting between them. This CDR3 has 16 residues. CDR3 protein: CAWKEDSWPNTDTQYF. CDR3 DNA sequence: TGTGCCTGGAAGGAGGACAGTTGGCCGAACACAGATACGCAGTATTTT.

This clone was found once. This chain uses TRBV7-8 with TRBJ2-3; 7 positions agree with TRBD2. After removal of 5 bases from V and 4 bases from J, the junction contained 9 bases not matched to a gene. This CDR3 is built from 15 residues. Germline V gives CDR1 SGHVS, CDR2 FQNEAQ. The CDR3 here is CASSPYGGRSDTQYF. The CDR3 DNA sequence: TGTGCCAGCAGCCCATACGGGGGGAGATCAGATACGCAGTATTTT.

This clone came up once. Different DNA sequences within this sample yield the same CDR3. The chain carries TRBV3-1 (or the pseudogene TRBV3-2) and TRBJ2-4, with D tentatively TRBD1 (6 bases). The CDR3 sequence is 14 residues long. The V end was cut by 2 bases, the J end by 2 bases, with 7 bases between. From germline, CDR1 is LGHDT and CDR2 YNNKEL (reference sequence). The CDR3 DNA reads as TGTGCCAGCAGCCAAAGGGGGTCCAAAAACATTCAGTACTTC. It encodes CASSQRGSKNIQYF.

V and J are TRBV30 and TRBJ1-1; TRBD1 matches at 8 bases. In germline, CDR1 is GTSNPN, CDR2 SVGIG (reference sequence). V shed 0 bases, J shed 3 bases, and the junction held 3 bases outside the gene matches. CDR3 length: 14 amino acids. As DNA, the CDR3 is TGTGCCTGGAGTGTAACAGGGGGGGACACTGAAGCTTTCTTT. Amino acid sequence: CAWSVTGGDTEAFF.

The V and J genes are TRBV2 and TRBJ1-2; 12 bases are a match to TRBD1. The CDR3 spans 15 residues. J gave up 8 bases and V 0 bases, and 4 bases lay outside the gene matches. Germline V CDR1 and CDR2: SNHLY, FYNNEI. In nucleotides, the CDR3 is TGTGCCAGCAGTGAAGCGGGACAGGGGGCGAACGGCTACACCTTC. The encoded protein is CASSEAGQGANGYTF.

The rearrangement links TRBV28 to TRBJ1-6; the match to TRBD1 covers 10 bases. CDR1 and CDR2 (germline): MDHEN, SYDVKM. V was pared by 6 bases and J by 10 bases, with 12 bases of the junction left unmatched. The CDR3 length is 16 residues. Here the CDR3 reads CASSYRDRGGRSPLHF. CDR3 nucleotide sequence: TGTGCCAGCAGCTATAGGGACAGGGGCGGAAGATCACCCCTCCACTTT.

The V and J genes are TRBV7-9 and TRBJ2-7; D call uncertain. The CDR3 is made up of 13 amino acids. Germline V gene sequence: CDR1 SEHNR, CDR2 FQNEAQ (reference sequence). V was clipped by 2 bases and J by 0 bases, with 5 bases between them. In DNA form, the CDR3 reads TGTGCCAGCAGCTTAAAGAGCTCCTACGAGCAGTACTTC. It translates to CASSLKSSYEQYF.

The chain carries TRBV5-1 and TRBJ2-3, with 9 bases identical to TRBD2. The CDR3 is 18 residues long. Germline loops: CDR1 SGHRS, CDR2 YFSETQ. The V and J ends lost 3 bases and 0 bases, in that order; junction bases with no gene match: 11. The CDR3 here is CASSSWQSGGISTDTQYF. The CDR3 bases are TGCGCCAGCAGCTCCTGGCAAAGCGGGGGGATCAGCACAGATACGCAGTATTTT. The full variable domain, rest sourced from reference TRBV5-1 and TRBJ2-3, is KAGVTQTPRYLIKTRGQQVTLSCSPISGHRSVSWYQQTPGQGLQFLFEYFSETQRNKGNFPGRFSGRQFSNSRSEMNVSTLELGDSALYLCASSSWQSGGISTDTQYFGPGTRLTVL.

In this sample, this clone turned up a few times. The chain is built from TRBV11-2 and TRBJ2-1, with TRBD2 identical over 8 bases. This CDR3 comprises 14 residues. Germline-derived CDR1 and CDR2 are SGHAT and FQNNGV. V dropped 7 bases and J dropped 2; count of bases not matched to a gene: 4. CDR3 amino acids: CASTAGGAYNEQFF. The DNA of the CDR3 is TGTGCCAGCACCGCGGGGGGTGCCTACAATGAGCAGTTCTTC.

This chain uses TRBV5-1 with TRBJ2-3, with 8 nucleotides matching TRBD2. Germline V lookup: CDR1 SGHRS, CDR2 YFSETQ. After removal of 3 bases from V and 2 bases from J, the junction contained 11 bases not matched to a gene. This CDR3 contains 17 residues. CDR3 in DNA: TGCGCCAGCAGCTCGCACGGGACTAGTCCCTTCACAGATACGCAGTATTTT. It specifies CASSSHGTSPFTDTQYF.

This clone occurred once. The chain carries TRBV18 and TRBJ2-3, with a tentative D call TRBD2 (6 bases). Germline CDR1 reads KGHSH; CDR2 reads LQKENI. V was pared by 2 bases and J by 3 bases, with 12 bases between. There are 15 residues in the CDR3. CDR3 coding DNA: TGTGCCAGCTCACCAGGAATAGCGGTGACAGATACGCAGTATTTT. Its translation: CASSPGIAVTDTQYF. Based on the CDR3 plus reference TRBV18 and TRBJ2-3, the full variable domain is NAGVMQNPRHLVRRRGQEARLRCSPMKGHSHVYWYRQLPEEGLKFMVYLQKENIIDESGMPKERFSAEFPKEGPSILRIQQVVRGDSAAYFCASSPGIAVTDTQYFGPGTRLTVL.

V gene TRBV6-5 combines with J gene TRBJ1-5, with 9 bases aligning to TRBD1. Germline V gene data show CDR1 as MNHEY and CDR2 as SVGAGI. V lost 4 bases and J lost 2; bases outside the gene matches: 0. The CDR3 has 14 amino acids. The chain's CDR3 is CASSWTGGNQPQHF. The DNA for the CDR3 is TGTGCCAGCAGTTGGACAGGGGGCAATCAGCCCCAGCATTTT.

This chain connects TRBV5-5 to TRBJ2-1; the match to TRBD2 covers 9 bases. CDR3 length: 15 amino acids. CDR1 SGHKS and CDR2 YYEKEE come from the germline V gene (reference sequence). V gave up 2 bases and J gave up 5 bases; unmatched junction bases: 5. The CDR3 reads CASSLISGGDNEQFF. In DNA form, the CDR3 reads TGTGCCAGCAGCTTAATTAGCGGGGGTGACAATGAGCAGTTCTTC.

This chain connects TRBV2 to TRBJ1-1; maybe TRBD1 (5 bases). The CDR3 spans 14 residues. V was trimmed by 6 bases and J by 0 bases, leaving 11 bases between them. CDR1 and CDR2 (germline): SNHLY, FYNNEI. The CDR3 bases are TGTGCCAGCAGCCGGACATATTTGAACACTGAAGCTTTCTTT. It yields the protein CASSRTYLNTEAFF. Variable domain in full (rest from reference TRBV2 and TRBJ1-1): EPEVTQTPSHQVTQMGQEVILRCVPISNHLYFYWYRQILGQKVEFLVSFYNNEISEKSEIFDDQFSVERPDGSNFTLKIRSTKLEDSAMYFCASSRTYLNTEAFFGQGTRLTVV.

The chain is built from TRBV3-1 (or the pseudogene TRBV3-2) and TRBJ2-2; 7 bases align to TRBD2. From germline, CDR1 is LGHDT and CDR2 YNNKEL (reference sequence). V shed 0 bases and J 4 bases; nucleotides not matched to a gene: 2. CDR3 length: 15 amino acids. The CDR3 protein is CASSQEERGTGELFF. The CDR3 bases are TGTGCCAGCAGCCAAGAAGAGCGGGGCACCGGGGAGCTGTTTTTT.

V and J are TRBV5-1 and TRBJ2-3, with 9 bases matching TRBD2. With 4 bases clipped from V and 2 bases from J, the junction kept 5 bases outside the gene matches. The CDR3 is made up of 15 amino acids. Germline V gene sequence: CDR1 SGHRS, CDR2 YFSETQ. The CDR3 reads CASSRSGGFTDTQYF. The CDR3 nucleotides read TGCGCCAGCAGCCGTAGCGGGGGCTTCACAGATACGCAGTATTTT.